The 27 T cell receptor beta chains in this list originate from one sample, sequenced in a study of blood T cell repertoires in COVID-19. Data came from immunoSEQ multiplex PCR; TCRdb stores just in-frame clones and leaves some out. The sample has around 310,000 clones, around 91% seen once. The sample comprised peripheral blood. These receptors were taken from a woman between 35 and 50 years old with COVID-19, enrolled during active disease.

The chain links TRBV7-9 to TRBJ2-7; D ambiguous. Germline V gene lookup returns CDR1 SEHNR and CDR2 FQNEAQ (reference sequence). Trimming pared 1 base from V and 4 bases from J, leaving 8 bases between. CDR3 size: 13 residues. The CDR3 loop reads CASSLGEQYEQYF. CDR3 nucleotide sequence: TGTGCCAGCAGCTTAGGTGAACAGTACGAGCAGTACTTC.

This rearrangement joins TRBV27 to TRBJ1-2; possible D gene TRBD1, 6 bases. The CDR3 contains 13 residues. Germline assignment: CDR1 MNHEY and CDR2 SMNVEV (reference sequence). Trimming removed 3 bases from V and 6 bases from J, with 11 bases in between. The CDR3 DNA is TGTGCCAGCAGTTTCAGGGGTGGGAATGGCTACACCTTC. Amino acids: CASSFRGGNGYTF.

This clone was seen more than once but under ten times. The chain uses TRBV19 and TRBJ1-2, with TRBD1 matching 8 bases. Per germline, CDR1 LNHDA and CDR2 SQIVND (reference sequence). V trimming: 6 bases; J trimming: 6 bases; junction bases outside the gene matches: 6. This CDR3 has 13 amino acids. The CDR3 reads CASSFGQGDGYTF. CDR3 nucleotide sequence: TGTGCCAGTAGCTTTGGACAGGGAGATGGCTACACCTTC. The entire variable domain, with the rest obtained from reference TRBV19 and TRBJ1-2, is as follows: DGGITQSPKYLFRKEGQNVTLSCEQNLNHDAMYWYRQDPGQGLRLIYYSQIVNDFQKGDIAEGYSVSREKKESFPLTVTSAQKNPTAFYLCASSFGQGDGYTFGSGTRLTVV.

With respect to this clone: Other nucleotide sequences in the sample specify the same CDR3. The gene calls are TRBV5-1 and TRBJ2-2; D is unresolved. The V end lost 0 bases, the J end lost 1 base, and 4 bases lay between the germline ends. CDR3 length: 14 residues. The germline V gene has CDR1 SGHRS and CDR2 YFSETQ. The CDR3 loop reads CASSLGGNTGELFF. The CDR3 DNA is TGCGCCAGCAGCTTGGGCGGGAACACCGGGGAGCTGTTTTTT.

This sequence joins TRBV5-4 and TRBJ2-3; D is possibly TRBD2 (5 bases). Trimming left V 0 bases short and J 2 bases short, with 10 bases between. The CDR3 consists of 15 residues. Germline CDR1 SGHNT, CDR2 YYREEE (reference sequence). This CDR3 is CASSLDQRHTDTQYF. The CDR3 DNA reads as TGTGCCAGCAGCTTGGATCAGCGGCACACAGATACGCAGTATTTT.

The J gene is TRBJ2-1, the V gene TRBV19; the D gene is possibly TRBD1 (6 bases). This CDR3 is 14 amino acids long. The germline V gene encodes CDR1 LNHDA and CDR2 SQIVND (reference sequence). Trimming removed 7 bases at V and 0 bases at J, with 10 bases between. The CDR3 DNA follows: TGTGCCAGTAATAGCAGGGGCTCCTACAATGAGCAGTTCTTC. Protein: CASNSRGSYNEQFF.

This clone has more than one count but fewer than ten. CDR3 nucleotides: TGTGCCAGCAGCCCCCTCCGAGGGGGCGCGTCTAATGAAAAACTGTTTTTT. Translation: CASSPLRGGASNEKLFF. This chain uses TRBV27 with TRBJ1-4, with TRBD1 matching 7 bases. Germline V CDR1 and CDR2: MNHEY, SMNVEV (reference sequence). The CDR3 consists of 17 residues. V shed 6 bases and J 3 bases; nucleotides not matched to a gene: 13.

V is TRBV2 and J is TRBJ1-5; D gene unclear. The CDR3 sequence is 15 residues long. Germline V lookup: CDR1 SNHLY, CDR2 FYNNEI. V shed 7 bases and J shed 2 bases, with 15 bases lying between them. The DNA of the CDR3 is TGTGCCAGCAAAAGGAGGGAGGAGGGCAATCAGCCCCAGCATTTT. Its protein product is CASKRREEGNQPQHF.

The chain is built from TRBV30 and TRBJ1-5; D remains ambiguous. Deletions cut 2 bases from V and 3 bases from J, with 8 bases between. This CDR3 has 13 amino acids. Germline V lookup: CDR1 GTSNPN, CDR2 SVGIG (reference sequence). The CDR3 sequence is CAWSWGANQPQHF. The CDR3, as DNA: TGTGCCTGGAGTTGGGGAGCCAATCAGCCCCAGCATTTT.

This clone was seen just once. This chain joins TRBV18 and TRBJ1-2; D might be TRBD1 (5 bases). This CDR3 is built from 14 residues. V was pared by 1 base and J by 3 bases, with 9 bases between. The germline CDR1 and CDR2 sequences are KGHSH and LQKENI. CDR3 in amino acids: CASSPRQGDYGYTF. Here the CDR3 DNA reads TGTGCCAGCTCACCACGGCAGGGTGACTATGGCTACACCTTC.

The genes are TRBV27 and TRBJ1-1, with a weak D call TRBD1 (6 bases). V was cut by 8 bases and J by 4 bases, with 20 bases left in between. CDR3 size: 15 residues. In germline, CDR1 is MNHEY, CDR2 SMNVEV (reference sequence). The DNA of the CDR3 is TGTGCCAGCGGGCCTTTCAGGGGCCGAGGCACTGAAGCTTTCTTT. Amino acid sequence: CASGPFRGRGTEAFF.

The V gene is TRBV6-5, the J gene TRBJ1-1, with a tentative D call TRBD1 (5 bases). The CDR3 has 13 residues. Germline CDR1 and CDR2: MNHEY and SVGAGI. Trimming took off 4 bases at V and 2 bases at J, with 8 bases between the two ends. CDR3 region: CASSFRANTEAFF. The CDR3 DNA reads TGTGCCAGCAGTTTCAGGGCCAACACTGAAGCTTTCTTT.

This rearrangement joins TRBV28 to TRBJ1-2; no firm D call. From germline, CDR1 is MDHEN and CDR2 SYDVKM. V was cut by 3 bases and J by 2 bases, with 7 bases left in between. CDR3 length equals 13 residues. CDR3 nucleotides: TGTGCCAGCAGTTTTCCGGGGAACTATGGCTACACCTTC. It codes for CASSFPGNYGYTF.

The chain joins TRBV12-5 to TRBJ2-7; D is perhaps TRBD2 (6 bases). This CDR3 has 15 residues. Trimming took 0 bases from V and 3 from J, leaving 12 bases between them. The V gene's germline CDR1 is LGHNT and CDR2 FRNRAP. The CDR3 sequence is CASGLVLAEIYEQYF. The CDR3 bases are TGTGCTAGTGGTTTGGTACTAGCCGAGATCTACGAGCAGTACTTC.

The chain uses TRBV5-1 and TRBJ1-1, with TRBD1 matching 7 bases. Germline CDR1 reads SGHRS; CDR2 reads YFSETQ. The trim removed 4 bases at V and 5 bases at J, leaving 14 bases unmatched. The CDR3 totals 16 residues. The CDR3 protein is CASSPRTGGDRTEAFF. For the CDR3, the DNA is TGCGCCAGCAGCCCTCGGACAGGAGGCGATAGGACTGAAGCTTTCTTT.

The chain is built from TRBV7-2 and TRBJ2-7; D is perhaps TRBD1 (6 bases). Germline V gives CDR1 SGHTA, CDR2 FQGNSA. CDR3 length equals 14 residues. The V end was cut by 4 bases, the J end by 0 bases, with 10 bases between. CDR3 bases: TGTGCCAGCAGCTCCCAGACAGGCTCCTACGAGCAGTACTTC. It codes for CASSSQTGSYEQYF.

V gene TRBV27 combines with J gene TRBJ2-2; TRBD1 is a possible D gene (6 bases). Trimming pared 6 bases from V and 5 bases from J, leaving 16 bases between. The CDR3 runs to 15 residues. Germline CDR1 reads MNHEY; CDR2 reads SMNVEV (reference sequence). For the CDR3, the DNA is TGTGCCAGCAGCAGAACAGGGACGAGAACCGGGGAGCTGTTTTTT. Translated, it gives CASSRTGTRTGELFF.

V usage is TRBV7-9 and J usage is TRBJ1-4; 9 bases are shared with TRBD1. CDR3 size: 15 residues. With 5 bases clipped from V and 3 bases from J, the junction kept 4 bases outside the gene matches. Germline values: CDR1 SEHNR, CDR2 FQNEAQ (reference sequence). DNA of the CDR3: TGTGCCAGCAGCCCCCGACAGGGGGCTAATGAAAAACTGTTTTTT. Translation: CASSPRQGANEKLFF.

The chain employs TRBV27 and TRBJ1-3; 7 bases are shared with TRBD1. CDR3 length equals 14 residues. Germline CDR1 MNHEY, CDR2 SMNVEV (reference sequence). Trimming at V came to 10 bases and at J to 4 bases, leaving 10 bases not matched to a gene. CDR3 sequence reads: CATRETDRGNTIYF. The DNA of the CDR3 is TGTGCCACTCGAGAAACGGACAGGGGAAACACCATATATTTT.

V usage is TRBV19 and J usage is TRBJ2-3; 7 nucleotides agree with TRBD1. The CDR3 loop spans 14 amino acids. Germline V gene sequence: CDR1 LNHDA, CDR2 SQIVND (reference sequence). V lost 0 bases, J lost 9 bases, and 6 bases stayed unmatched. The CDR3 here is CASSIDLGRGTQYF. CDR3 bases: TGTGCCAGTAGTATAGATCTTGGCAGGGGGACGCAGTATTTT.

The chain employs TRBV28 and TRBJ1-6; no reliable D call. Germline values: CDR1 MDHEN, CDR2 SYDVKM. The CDR3 is made up of 16 amino acids. Trimming took 1 base from V and 9 from J, leaving 16 bases between them. CDR3 sequence: CASSLFRAGGSSPLHF. CDR3 DNA sequence: TGTGCCAGCAGTTTATTTCGGGCGGGAGGGAGTTCACCCCTCCACTTT.

This chain uses TRBV6-5 with TRBJ2-5; 8 nucleotides line up with TRBD1. The CDR3 length is 15 residues. Looked up from germline, CDR1 is MNHEY and CDR2 is SVGAGI. The trim removed 10 bases at V and 5 bases at J, leaving 15 bases unmatched. The CDR3 region has the DNA TGTGCCACGACACGACCGGGCAGGGGGCGTGAGACCCAGTACTTC. It translates to CATTRPGRGRETQYF.

The chain is built from TRBV5-8 and TRBJ1-2, with D tentatively TRBD1 (6 bases). This CDR3 is 13 amino acids long. V dropped 4 bases and J dropped 5 bases, with 12 bases sitting between them. Germline V gives CDR1 SGHTS, CDR2 YDEGEE. This CDR3 is CASSRYRDYGYTF. The CDR3 DNA reads TGTGCCAGCAGCCGATACAGGGATTATGGCTACACCTTC.

The CDR3 coding sequence is TGTGCCAGCAGCTTAGCACTGAGCGGGAGGGCCTATACAGATACGCAGTATTTT. This gives the protein CASSLALSGRAYTDTQYF. This rearrangement joins TRBV7-2 to TRBJ2-3; 10 bases agree with TRBD2. The CDR3 totals 18 residues. Losses at the gene ends were 0 bases for V and 3 bases for J; bases not matched to a gene: 9. Germline V gene lookup returns CDR1 SGHTA and CDR2 FQGNSA.

V gene TRBV14 combines with J gene TRBJ2-7; 7 bases are shared with TRBD1. Germline V CDR1 and CDR2: SGHDN, FVKESK. The CDR3 is 19 amino acids. After removal of 0 bases from V and 3 bases from J, the junction contained 17 bases not matched to a gene. In DNA, the CDR3 is TGTGCCAGCAGCCAAGAGGTGGTGTGGACAGGCCCCAACTACTACGAGCAGTACTTC. Protein sequence: CASSQEVVWTGPNYYEQYF.

The J gene is TRBJ2-7, the V gene TRBV12-2; no DNA check was done on the table's D call, TRBD2. TRBV12-2 constitutes a pseudogene. The CDR3 consists of 16 residues. This CDR3 is CASRTLGLADSYEQYF. The CDR3 DNA reads TGTGCAAGTCGCACCCTAGGGCTAGCGGACTCCTACGAGCAGTACTTC.

V gene TRBV9 combines with J gene TRBJ2-7; 15 bases match TRBD2. Germline V gives CDR1 SGDLS, CDR2 YYNGEE. The V segment lost 4 bases and the J segment 3 bases; nucleotides outside the gene matches: 5. The CDR3 consists of 16 residues. The CDR3: CASSPGLAGGLYEQYF. In DNA, the CDR3 is TGTGCCAGCAGCCCCGGACTAGCGGGGGGGCTCTACGAGCAGTACTTC.